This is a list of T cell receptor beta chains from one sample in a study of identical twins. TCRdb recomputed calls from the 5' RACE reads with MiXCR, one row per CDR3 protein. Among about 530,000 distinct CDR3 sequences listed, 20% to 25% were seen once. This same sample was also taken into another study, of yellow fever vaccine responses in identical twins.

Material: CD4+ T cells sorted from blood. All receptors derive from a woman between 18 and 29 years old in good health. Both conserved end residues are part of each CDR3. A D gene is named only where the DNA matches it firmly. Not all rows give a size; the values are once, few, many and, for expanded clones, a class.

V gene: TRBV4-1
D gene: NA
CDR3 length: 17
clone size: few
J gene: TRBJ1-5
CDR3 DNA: TGCGCCAGCAGCCAAGATCAAGGGGCTGATAGCAATCAGCCCCAGCATTTT
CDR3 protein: CASSQDQGADSNQPQHF

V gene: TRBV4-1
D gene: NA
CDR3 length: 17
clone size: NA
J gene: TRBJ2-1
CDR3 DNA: TGCGCCAGCAGCCAAGATTTTTCGCAAGGGTCCTACAATGAGCAGTTCTTC
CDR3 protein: CASSQDFSQGSYNEQFF

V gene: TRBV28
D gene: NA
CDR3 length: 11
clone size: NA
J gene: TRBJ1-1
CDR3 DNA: TGTGCCAGCAGCAAACAGGGTGCAGCTTTCTTT
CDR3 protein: CASSKQGAAFF

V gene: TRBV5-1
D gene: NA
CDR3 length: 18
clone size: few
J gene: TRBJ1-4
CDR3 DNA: TGCGCCAGCAGATACGAACGGGGTAGACATGCAACTAATGAAAAACTGTTTTTT
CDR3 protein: CASRYERGRHATNEKLFF

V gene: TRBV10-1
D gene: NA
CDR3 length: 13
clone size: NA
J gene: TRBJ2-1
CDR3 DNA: TGCGCCAGCAGTGAGGATGGGGTTGATGAGCAGTTCTTC
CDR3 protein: CASSEDGVDEQFF

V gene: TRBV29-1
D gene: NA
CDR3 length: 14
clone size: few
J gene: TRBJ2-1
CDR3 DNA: TGCAGCGTTGATGTCAGCCGGGCGTTTGATGAGCAGTTCTTC
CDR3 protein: CSVDVSRAFDEQFF

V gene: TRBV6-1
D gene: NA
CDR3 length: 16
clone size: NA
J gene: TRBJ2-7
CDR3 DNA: TGTGCCAGCACCAACGACGGGGGAGGCGTACCCTACGAGCAGTACTTC
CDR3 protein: CASTNDGGGVPYEQYF

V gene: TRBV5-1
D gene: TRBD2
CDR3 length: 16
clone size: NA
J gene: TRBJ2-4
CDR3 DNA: TGCGCCAGCAGACCTGATAGCGGGAGGGCCGAGAACATTCAGTACTTC
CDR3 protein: CASRPDSGRAENIQYF

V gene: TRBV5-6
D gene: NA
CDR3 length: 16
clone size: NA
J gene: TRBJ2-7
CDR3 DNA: TGTGCCAGCAGGGGGGCGGGGAAGACTAGCTCCTACGAGCAGTACTTC
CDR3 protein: CASRGAGKTSSYEQYF

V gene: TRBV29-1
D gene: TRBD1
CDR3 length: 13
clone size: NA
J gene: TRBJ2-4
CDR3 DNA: TGCAGCGCCACCGGGACAGAGAAAAACATTCAGTACTTC
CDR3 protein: CSATGTEKNIQYF

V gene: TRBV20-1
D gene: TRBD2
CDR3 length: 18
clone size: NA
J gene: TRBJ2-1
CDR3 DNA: TGCAGTGCTAGAGTCTTGACTAGCGGCCAGAGCTCCTACAATGAGCAGTTCTTC
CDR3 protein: CSARVLTSGQSSYNEQFF

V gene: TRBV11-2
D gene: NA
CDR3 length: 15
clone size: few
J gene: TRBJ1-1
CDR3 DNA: TGTGCCAGCAGCTTAGTAACAGGGAGGTACAGTGAAGCTTTCTTT
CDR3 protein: CASSLVTGRYSEAFF

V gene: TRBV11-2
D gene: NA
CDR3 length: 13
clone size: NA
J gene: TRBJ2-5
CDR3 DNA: TGTGCCAGCAGCTCTCAGGACCGCGAGACCCAGTACTTC
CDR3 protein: CASSSQDRETQYF

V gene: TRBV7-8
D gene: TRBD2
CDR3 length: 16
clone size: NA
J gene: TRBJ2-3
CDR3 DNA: TGTGCCAGCAGCTTACTATCGGGGGGGGGGTCAGATACGCAGTATTTT
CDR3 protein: CASSLLSGGGSDTQYF

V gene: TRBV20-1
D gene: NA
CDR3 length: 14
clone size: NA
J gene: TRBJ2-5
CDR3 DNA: TGCAGTGCTAGAGATACGGGTGCGCAAGAGACCCAGTACTTC
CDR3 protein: CSARDTGAQETQYF

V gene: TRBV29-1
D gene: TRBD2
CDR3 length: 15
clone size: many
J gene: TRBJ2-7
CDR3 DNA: TGCAGCGTTGACGGACTAGCGGGAGGGGGAGACGAGCAGTACTTC
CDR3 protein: CSVDGLAGGGDEQYF

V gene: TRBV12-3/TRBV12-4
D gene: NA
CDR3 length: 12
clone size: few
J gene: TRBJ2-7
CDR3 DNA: TGTGCCAGCAGTTTAGTAGTCTACGAGCAGTACTTC
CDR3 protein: CASSLVVYEQYF

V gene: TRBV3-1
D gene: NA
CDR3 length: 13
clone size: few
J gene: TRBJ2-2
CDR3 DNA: TGTGCCAGCAGCCAAATCCTCGGAGGGGAGCTGTTTTTT
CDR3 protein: CASSQILGGELFF

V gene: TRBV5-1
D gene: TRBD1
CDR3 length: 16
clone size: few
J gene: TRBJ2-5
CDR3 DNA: TGCGCCAGCAGCTTGGGTTCACAGGGGAACCAAGAGACCCAGTACTTC
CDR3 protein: CASSLGSQGNQETQYF

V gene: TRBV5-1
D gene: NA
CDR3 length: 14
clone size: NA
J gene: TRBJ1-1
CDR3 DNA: TGCGCCAGCAGCTGGGGGTCGGCCAACACTGAAGCTTTCTTT
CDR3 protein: CASSWGSANTEAFF

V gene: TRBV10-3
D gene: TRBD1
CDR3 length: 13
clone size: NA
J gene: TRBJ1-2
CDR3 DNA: TGTGCCATCAGTGATCGGGACAGCTATGGCTACACCTTC
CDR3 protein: CAISDRDSYGYTF

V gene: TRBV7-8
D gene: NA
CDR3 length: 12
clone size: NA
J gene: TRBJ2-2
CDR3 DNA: TGTGCCAGCAGCTTAGTTAGGGGGGAGCTGTTTTTT
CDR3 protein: CASSLVRGELFF

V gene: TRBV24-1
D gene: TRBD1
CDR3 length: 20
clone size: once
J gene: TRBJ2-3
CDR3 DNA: TGTGCCACCAGTGATCCTTACGACAGGGGGTTAATAGCTAGCACAGATACGCAGTATTTT
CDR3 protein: CATSDPYDRGLIASTDTQYF

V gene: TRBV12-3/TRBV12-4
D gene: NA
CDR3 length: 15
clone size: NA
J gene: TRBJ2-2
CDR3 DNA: TGTGCCAGCAGCCGTACCGGGCCGAACACCGGGGAGCTGTTTTTT
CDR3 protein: CASSRTGPNTGELFF

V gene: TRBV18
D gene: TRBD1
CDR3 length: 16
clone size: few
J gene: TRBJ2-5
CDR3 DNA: TGTGCCAGCTCACCGACAGGGGGGATCCTAGAAGAGACCCAGTACTTC
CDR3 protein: CASSPTGGILEETQYF

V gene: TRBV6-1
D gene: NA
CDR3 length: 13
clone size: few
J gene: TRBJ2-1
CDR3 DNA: TGTGCCAGCAGCGACCCTCCCTACAATGAGCAGTTCTTC
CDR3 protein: CASSDPPYNEQFF

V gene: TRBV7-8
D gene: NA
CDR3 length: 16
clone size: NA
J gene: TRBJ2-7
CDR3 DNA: TGTGCCAGCAGCTTAGTTAGTAGGGGCCCATACTACGAGCAGTACTTC
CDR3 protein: CASSLVSRGPYYEQYF

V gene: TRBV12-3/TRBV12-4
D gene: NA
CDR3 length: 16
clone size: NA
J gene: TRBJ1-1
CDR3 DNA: TGTGCCAGCAGTTTAAGGAGCAATCAAATGAACACTGAAGCTTTCTTT
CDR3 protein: CASSLRSNQMNTEAFF

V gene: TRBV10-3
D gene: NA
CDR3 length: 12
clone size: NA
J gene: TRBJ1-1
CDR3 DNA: TGTGCCATCAGATCAGGGGAGGGTGAAGCTTTCTTT
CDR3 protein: CAIRSGEGEAFF

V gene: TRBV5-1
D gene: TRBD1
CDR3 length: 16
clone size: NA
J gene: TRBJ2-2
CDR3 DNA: TGCGCCAGCAGCCCGCCGGGACAGGGGCTGGGCGGGGAGCTGTTTTTT
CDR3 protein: CASSPPGQGLGGELFF

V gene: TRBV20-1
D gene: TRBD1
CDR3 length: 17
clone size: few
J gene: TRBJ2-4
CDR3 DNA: TGCAGTGCTAAGGGGGCCACGCCAACCGAGGCCAAAAACATTCAGTACTTC
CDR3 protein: CSAKGATPTEAKNIQYF

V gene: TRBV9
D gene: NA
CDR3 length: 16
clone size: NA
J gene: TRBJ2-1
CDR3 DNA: TGTGCCAGCAGCGTAAGGTCCTCACTCTCCTACAATGAGCAGTTCTTC
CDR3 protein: CASSVRSSLSYNEQFF

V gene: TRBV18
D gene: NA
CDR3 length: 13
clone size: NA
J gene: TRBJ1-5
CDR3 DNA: TGTGCCAGCTCAATGGGGGATTATCAGCCCCAGCATTTT
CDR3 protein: CASSMGDYQPQHF

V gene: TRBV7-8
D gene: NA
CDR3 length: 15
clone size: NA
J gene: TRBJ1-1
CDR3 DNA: TGTGCCAGCAGCTTACGGGCACCTGGGGACACTGAAGCTTTCTTT
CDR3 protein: CASSLRAPGDTEAFF

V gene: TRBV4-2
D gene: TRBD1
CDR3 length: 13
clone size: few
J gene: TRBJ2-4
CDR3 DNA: TGTGCCAGCAGCCAAGATGGTTACAGGGGGCGTTTCTTC
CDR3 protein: CASSQDGYRGRFF

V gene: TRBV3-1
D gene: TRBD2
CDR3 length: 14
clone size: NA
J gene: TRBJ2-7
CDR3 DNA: TGTGCCAGCAGCACCGGGACTAGGGACTACGAGCAGTACTTC
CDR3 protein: CASSTGTRDYEQYF

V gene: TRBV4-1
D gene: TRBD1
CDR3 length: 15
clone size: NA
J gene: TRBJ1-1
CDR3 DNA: TGCGCCAGCAGCCCTTTAGGGACAGGTCGGCCTGAAGCTTTCTTT
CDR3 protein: CASSPLGTGRPEAFF

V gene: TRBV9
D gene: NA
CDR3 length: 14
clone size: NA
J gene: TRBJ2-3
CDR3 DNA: TGTGCCAGCAGCAACGGACCGGGCGGGGATACGCAGTATTTT
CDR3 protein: CASSNGPGGDTQYF

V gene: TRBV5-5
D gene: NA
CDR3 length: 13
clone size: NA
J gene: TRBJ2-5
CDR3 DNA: TGTGCCAGCAGCTCAGGGGTGGGAGAGACCCAGTACTTC
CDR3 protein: CASSSGVGETQYF

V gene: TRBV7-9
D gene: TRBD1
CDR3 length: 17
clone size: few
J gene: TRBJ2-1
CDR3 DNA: TGTGCCAGCAGCTTGCGAGACAGGGGGTTCTCCTACAATGAGCAGTTCTTC
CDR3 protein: CASSLRDRGFSYNEQFF

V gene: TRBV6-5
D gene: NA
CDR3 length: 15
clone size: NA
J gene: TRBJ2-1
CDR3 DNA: TGTGCCAGCAGTTACTCAATCCTCGGGCCGGGCGAGCAGTTCTTC
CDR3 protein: CASSYSILGPGEQFF

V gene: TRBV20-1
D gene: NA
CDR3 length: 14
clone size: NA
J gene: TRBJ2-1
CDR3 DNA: TGCAGTGCTAGCTTGTCGACTTCGTACAATGAGCAGTTCTTC
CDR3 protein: CSASLSTSYNEQFF

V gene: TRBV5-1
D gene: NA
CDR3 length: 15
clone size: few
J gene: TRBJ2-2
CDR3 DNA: TGCGCCAGCAGCTTATCGGCAGCGAACACCGGGGAGCTGTTTTTT
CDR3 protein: CASSLSAANTGELFF

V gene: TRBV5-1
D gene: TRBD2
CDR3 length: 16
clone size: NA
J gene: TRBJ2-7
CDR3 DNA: TGCGCCAGCAGCTTGGCGGTAGCGGGAGGAGCGAGCGAGCAGTACTTC
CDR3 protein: CASSLAVAGGASEQYF

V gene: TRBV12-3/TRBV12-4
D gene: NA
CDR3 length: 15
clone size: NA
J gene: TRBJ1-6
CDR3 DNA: TGTGCCAGCAGTTTATTTAGCTCCTATAATTCACCCCTCCACTTT
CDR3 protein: CASSLFSSYNSPLHF

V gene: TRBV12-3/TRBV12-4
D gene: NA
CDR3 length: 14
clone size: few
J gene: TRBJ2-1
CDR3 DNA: TGTGCCAGCCGAGCGAGGACGGTATACAATGAGCAGTTCTTC
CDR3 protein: CASRARTVYNEQFF

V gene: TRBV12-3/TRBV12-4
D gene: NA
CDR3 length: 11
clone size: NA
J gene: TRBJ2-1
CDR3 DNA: TGTGCCAGCAAACAAGACAATGAGCAGTTCTTC
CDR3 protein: CASKQDNEQFF

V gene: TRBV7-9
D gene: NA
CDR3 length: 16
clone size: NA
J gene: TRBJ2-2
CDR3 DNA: TGTGCCAGCAGCCCTAGGCCGGGAGACTCCACCGGGGAGCTGTTTTTT
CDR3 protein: CASSPRPGDSTGELFF

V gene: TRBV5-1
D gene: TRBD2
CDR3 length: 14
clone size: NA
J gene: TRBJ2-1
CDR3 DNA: TGCGCCAGCAGCTTGCTTTTAGCGGGGAGGGAGCAGTTCTTC
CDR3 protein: CASSLLLAGREQFF

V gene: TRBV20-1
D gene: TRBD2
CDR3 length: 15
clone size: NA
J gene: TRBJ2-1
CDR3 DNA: TGCAGTGCTAGGCGGGCGGGAGGGCCCAACAATGAGCAGTTCTTC
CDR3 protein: CSARRAGGPNNEQFF

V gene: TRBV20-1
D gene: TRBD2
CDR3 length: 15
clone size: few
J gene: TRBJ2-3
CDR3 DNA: TGCAGTGCTACAGGACTAGCGGGGGGGCCAGATACGCAGTATTTT
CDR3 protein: CSATGLAGGPDTQYF

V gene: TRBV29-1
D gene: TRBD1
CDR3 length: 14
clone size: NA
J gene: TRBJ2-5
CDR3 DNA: TGCAGCGTTCAAAAGACAGGGGGCCCAGAGACCCAGTACTTC
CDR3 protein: CSVQKTGGPETQYF

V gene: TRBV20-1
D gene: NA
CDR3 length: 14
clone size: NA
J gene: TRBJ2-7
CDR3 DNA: TGCAGTGCTAGAGAGGACAGCCTCTCCTACGAGCAGTACTTC
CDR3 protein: CSAREDSLSYEQYF

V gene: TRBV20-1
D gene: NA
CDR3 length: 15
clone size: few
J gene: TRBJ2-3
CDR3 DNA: TGCAGTGCTAGGGGCCCGGGGGGCCGGGGAGATACGCAGTATTTT
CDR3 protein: CSARGPGGRGDTQYF

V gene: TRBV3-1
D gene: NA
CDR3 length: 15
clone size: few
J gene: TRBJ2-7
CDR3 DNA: TGTGCCAGCAGCCAAGGGACACTGAGTATCTACGAGCAGTACTTC
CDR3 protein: CASSQGTLSIYEQYF

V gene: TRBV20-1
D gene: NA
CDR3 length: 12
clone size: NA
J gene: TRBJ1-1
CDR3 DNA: TGCAGTGGGTGGGGGGCGGTCACTGAAGCTTTCTTT
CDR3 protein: CSGWGAVTEAFF